The table lists the clone carrying this TCR beta chain with many counts. As yet, its antigen is unknown. The record originates from a study of T cells in Graves' hyperthyroidism and ophthalmopathy. Notes on the study in general: Most thyroid-expanded clonotypes above 0.001 were also found in blood. Using 13 V-J features, a model discriminated ophthalmopathy from stable hyperthyroidism.

Each ophthalmopathy patient scored at least 3 on the Clinical Activity Score and at least 4 on NOSPECS grade, with duration under 3 months. The CDR3 contains 15 residues. V was clipped by 4 bases and J by 10 bases, with 21 bases between them. Germline V lookup: CDR1 SGHNT, CDR2 YYREEE (reference sequence). RNA transcripts gave rise to amplified TCR beta CDR3 regions. HTBI primers were employed in a first-round RT-PCR of the TCR CDR3. TCRdb reprocessed the multiplex PCR reads with MiXCR, giving one entry per CDR3 protein. The top ten hold roughly 20% of the sample, which has 360,000 or so distinct CDR3 sequences, around 15% seen once.

The origin of this receptor is a woman in her fifties or sixties with Graves' ophthalmopathy. The rearrangement joins TRBV5-4 to TRBJ2-1, with D perhaps TRBD2 (5 bases). Sequencing was performed on blood. This chain's CDR3 is CASSQRLDWPGEQFF. The CDR3 region has the DNA TGTGCCAGCAGCCAACGCCTGGACTGGCCGGGGGAGCAGTTCTTC.